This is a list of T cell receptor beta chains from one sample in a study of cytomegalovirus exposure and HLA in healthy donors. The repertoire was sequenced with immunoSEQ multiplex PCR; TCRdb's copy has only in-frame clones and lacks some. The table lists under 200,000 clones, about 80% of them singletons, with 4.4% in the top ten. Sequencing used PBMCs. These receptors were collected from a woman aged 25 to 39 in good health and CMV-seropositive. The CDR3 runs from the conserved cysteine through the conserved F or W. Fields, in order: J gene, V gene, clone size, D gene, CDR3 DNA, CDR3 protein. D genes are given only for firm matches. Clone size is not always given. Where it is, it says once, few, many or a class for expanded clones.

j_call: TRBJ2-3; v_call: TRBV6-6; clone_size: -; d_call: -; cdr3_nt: TGTGCCAGCAGTTACTCACCATGGCAGAGCACAGATACGCAGTATTTT; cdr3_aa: CASSYSPWQSTDTQYF
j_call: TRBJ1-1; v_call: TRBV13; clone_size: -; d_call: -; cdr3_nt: TGTGCCAGCAGCTTAGAGGGGACATGGGACACTGAAGCTTTCTTT; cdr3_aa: CASSLEGTWDTEAFF
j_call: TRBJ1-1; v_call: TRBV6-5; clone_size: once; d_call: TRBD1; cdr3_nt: TGTGCCAGCAGTTCCTACAGGGGGAAGAGACGAGCTTTCTTT; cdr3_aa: CASSSYRGKRRAFF
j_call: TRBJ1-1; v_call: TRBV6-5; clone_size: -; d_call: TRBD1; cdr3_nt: TGTGCCAGCAGCCAAGGGACAGGGGCGAACACTGAAGCTTTCTTT; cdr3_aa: CASSQGTGANTEAFF
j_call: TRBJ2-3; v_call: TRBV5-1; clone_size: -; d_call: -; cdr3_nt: TGCGCCAGCAGCTTAAGGACATGGTCAGATACGCAGTATTTT; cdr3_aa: CASSLRTWSDTQYF
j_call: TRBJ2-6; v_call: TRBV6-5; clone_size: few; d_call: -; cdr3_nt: TGTGCCAGCAGTTCGCACAGGGCTGGGGCCAACGTCCTGACTTTC; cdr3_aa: CASSSHRAGANVLTF
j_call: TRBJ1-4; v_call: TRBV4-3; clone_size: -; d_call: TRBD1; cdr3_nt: TGCGCCAGCAGCCATGGACAGGGGGCGCATGAAAAACTGTTTTTT; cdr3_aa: CASSHGQGAHEKLFF
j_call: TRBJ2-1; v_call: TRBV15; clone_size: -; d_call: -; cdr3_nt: TGTGCCACCAGCAGTTTTCCCCGGGACTTTTCCTACAATGAGCAGTTCTTC; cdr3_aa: CATSSFPRDFSYNEQFF
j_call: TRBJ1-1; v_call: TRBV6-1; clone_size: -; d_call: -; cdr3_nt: TGTGCCAGCAGTGAAGCGCCCATAGTCACTGAAGCTTTCTTT; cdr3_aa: CASSEAPIVTEAFF
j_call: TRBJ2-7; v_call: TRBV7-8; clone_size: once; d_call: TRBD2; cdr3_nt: TGTGCCAGCAGCTTAGCCCCCGGGGGGGAAGGAGGCTCCTACGAGCAGTACTTC; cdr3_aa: CASSLAPGGEGGSYEQYF
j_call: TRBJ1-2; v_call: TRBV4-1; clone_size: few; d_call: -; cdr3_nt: TGCGCCAGCAGCCAAGGTGCAGGGGAATATGGCTACACCTTC; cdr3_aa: CASSQGAGEYGYTF
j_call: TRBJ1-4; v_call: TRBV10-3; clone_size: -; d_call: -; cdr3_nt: TGTGCCATCAGCGGGGGAGACGGTGAAAAACTGTTTTTT; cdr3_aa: CAISGGDGEKLFF
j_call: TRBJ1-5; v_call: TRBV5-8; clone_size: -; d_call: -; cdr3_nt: TGTGCCAGCAGCTTGGTCTATCAGCCCCAGCATTTT; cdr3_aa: CASSLVYQPQHF
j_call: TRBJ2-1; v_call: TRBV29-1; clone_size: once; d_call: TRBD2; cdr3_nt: TGCAGCGAAATACTAGCGGGAGGCGAGCAGTTCTTC; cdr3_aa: CSEILAGGEQFF
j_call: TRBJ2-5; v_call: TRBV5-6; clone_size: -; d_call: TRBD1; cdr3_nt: TGTGCCAGCAGCTTGGGAGAGACAGGGGTACGAGAGACCCAGTACTTC; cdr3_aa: CASSLGETGVRETQYF
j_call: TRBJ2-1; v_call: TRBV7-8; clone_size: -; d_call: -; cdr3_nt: TGTGCCAGCAGCCTTATGGGGGCGCACAACAATGAGCAGTTCTTC; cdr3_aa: CASSLMGAHNNEQFF
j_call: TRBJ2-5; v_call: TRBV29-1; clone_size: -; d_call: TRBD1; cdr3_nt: TGTAGCGTTGAGGGGGCGACAGGGTCAGAGACCCAGTACTTC; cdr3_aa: CSVEGATGSETQYF
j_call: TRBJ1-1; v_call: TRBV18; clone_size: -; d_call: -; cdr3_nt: TGTGCCAGCTCACCACAAAATGACAGGACAGCTTTCTTT; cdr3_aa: CASSPQNDRTAFF
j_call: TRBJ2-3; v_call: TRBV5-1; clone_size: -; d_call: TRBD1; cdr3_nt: TGCGCCAGCAGACGAGGGACAGGGGAGGTAGATACGCAGTATTTT; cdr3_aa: CASRRGTGEVDTQYF
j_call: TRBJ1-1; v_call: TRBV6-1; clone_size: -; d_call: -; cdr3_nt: TGTGCCAGCAGTGAACAAGGGGCAGGCCGGACTGAAGCTTTCTTT; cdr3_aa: CASSEQGAGRTEAFF